This T cell receptor (beta chain) was profiled in a study of cytomegalovirus exposure and HLA in healthy donors. Whole-study results and caveats: When presence/absence was analysed, sequencing depth was taken to be roughly uniform across donors.

The germline CDR1 and CDR2 sequences are MDHEN and SYDVKM. The trim removed 5 bases at V and 0 bases at J, leaving 7 bases unmatched. The length of the CDR3 is 16 residues. About this clone: Its matching antigen is unknown.

Amplification used 60 Vbeta primers and 13 Jbeta primers. The method was immunoSEQ multiplex PCR; TCRdb's version includes in-frame clones alone and lacks a portion of them. The sample has under 150,000 clones, about 73% seen once. The specimen sequenced was PBMCs. The clonotype comes from a human donor in good health. The chain carries TRBV28 and TRBJ1-2; 9 bases are a match to TRBD1. CDR3 bases: TGTGCCAGCAGTGCATGGGGACAGGGCGCTAACTATGGCTACACCTTC. Its translation is CASSAWGQGANYGYTF.